This TCR beta chain was identified in a study of T-cell memory formation after mild COVID-19 (dated by TCRdb to the early 2020s). The study in broad terms: TCR sequence clusters from the two donors were found to be largely donor specific. Longitudinal TCRalpha and TCRbeta repertoire sequencing tracked T-cell clones expanding and contracting after mild COVID-19 in a couple of donors. The cohort comprised two young, previously healthy adult volunteers, one female and one male.

The V end gives up 6 bases and the J end 2 bases, leaving 22 bases in the junction not matched to a gene. The CDR3, from cysteine to phenylalanine, totals 19 residues. Left in the record is the CDR3 DNA by itself, 57 bases read in frame from the first base. Via the germline V gene (reference sequence), CDR1 is DFQATT and CDR2 SNEGSKA. Ficoll-Paque density gradient centrifugation was the method used to isolate PBMCs. Remarks on this clonotype: Its antigen is unknown. No per-base quality is available; no much larger clone lies one base away.

The sequencer was an Illumina NovaSeq 6000. TCRalpha and TCRbeta cDNA libraries were constructed by 5'RACE with constant-segment primers, with sample barcodes and unique molecular identifiers being introduced. Trizol reagent was used to extract RNA from every sample. Amplification of the libraries took two PCR steps, and the second step added a second sample barcode plus Illumina TruSeq adapters. Libraries were sequenced on an Illumina NovaSeq with 2 x 150 bp paired-end reads. The original pipeline was this. With migec v1.2.7, reads were demultiplexed and then collapsed into UMI-guided consensus sequences. Using mixcr v2.1.11, UMI consensuses were aligned to TRA and TRB V and J templates and then assembled into clonotypes. Expanded or contracted clonotypes were those called significant by both edgeR and NoisET, with noise models trained on biological replicates. For edgeR calls, a false discovery rate-adjusted p below 0.01 and a log2 fold-change threshold of 1 were applied. As an exploratory analysis of dynamics, max-normalized trajectories of the 1000 most abundant clonotypes were examined with PCA combined with hierarchical clustering. Separately sequenced CD4+ and CD8+ repertoires were used to assign the CD4 or CD8 phenotype of responding clones. TCRdb reanalyzed the raw reads on its own, using fastp at Q25 for trimming and MiXCR for clone calling, and kept in-frame beta chains. CDR3 protein sequences are deduplicated, and each keeps its most common genes and DNA. These V and J calls originate from TCRdb's pipeline instead of the authors' own analysis. The sample data list about 410,000 distinct CDR3 sequences, and approximately 19% of these were observed just once. The biggest ten clones account for 20% to 25% of the sample.

What the work shows at the level of the full study, not this receptor alone: Whether the second-wave clones peaking on day 37 were SARS-CoV-2 specific was not confirmed. Clones contracting from day 15 to 85 had balanced CD4/CD8 phenotypes, while a second wave expanding from day 15 to 37 was biased towards CD4+. Only a couple of mild cases were covered by the study, and larger cohorts that include severe cases with pre-infection samples were considered necessary. Some responding clones were detected in pre-infection memory, suggesting pre-existing cross-reactive memory T cells joined the SARS-CoV-2 response. Contracting CD4+ clones were located mainly in the CM and EM memory subsets, whereas CD8+ clones were found to be enriched in EMRA.

The chain links TRBV20-1 with TRBJ2-5, and TRBD2 matches 9 of the central bases. The receptor was derived from a man aged 18-30 years who had mild COVID-19 (a few samples of this study predate the infection). The sample titles of this study are shuffled in the database, so cell type and time point are left out; the donor was told from shared clones. Specimen: PBMCs or a T cell subset sorted from them (not recorded which). For the CDR3, the sequence is CSAPRSMGLAAAVQETQYF. The sequenced DNA: TGCAGTGCCCCCCGAAGTATGGGACTAGCCGCCGCTGTTCAAGAGACCCAGTACTTC.